Listed below are T cell receptor beta chains from one sample, sequenced in a study of blood T cell repertoires in COVID-19. Data came from immunoSEQ multiplex PCR; TCRdb stores just in-frame clones and leaves some out. This table holds around 99,000 clones, 80% found once. Material: peripheral blood. Receptor source: a man aged 70-80 years with acute or convalescent COVID-19. Both conserved end residues are part of each CDR3.

v_gene | CDR3aa
TRBV5-1 | CASSLAGDRTDTQYF
TRBV7-9 | CASRPQGGNTGELFF
TRBV2 | CASSAASNEQFF
TRBV27 | CASSLSVTGTGPPRAYEQYF
TRBV5-6 | CASNKQGGSNQPQHF
TRBV5-4 | CASSLNSSGNTIYF
TRBV29-1 | CSALDTNTGELFF
TRBV11-2 | CASSPSFPSGGNTGELFF
TRBV5-1 | CASTTSGGSPFYNEQFF
TRBV11-3 | CASSLGAGGSTGNTIYF
TRBV7-9 | CASSPTGMGYTF
TRBV7-3 | CASSLTGSEQFF
TRBV13 | CASSLAGTGGNSPLHF
TRBV10-3 | CAISERQEDTQYF
TRBV27 | CASSFPGGEQYF
TRBV10-3 | CAIRDRGPETQYF
TRBV6-1 | CASSEGASSQPQHF
TRBV3-1/TRBV3-2 | CASSDGDSQNEKLFF
TRBV5-4 | CASSHGGSGNTIYF
TRBV10-3 | CAISATATNEKLFF
TRBV7-2 | CASSLAQGNEQFF
TRBV7-2 | CASSSQTGEGQPQHF
TRBV5-1 | CASSPHEDSYEQYF
TRBV2 | CASRKEVDTQYF
TRBV5-6 | CASSSNRVGTDTQYF
TRBV27 | CASSLSRTDTQYF
TRBV12-3/TRBV12-4 | CASSLPGAGYTF
TRBV5-6 | CASSREGGATEAFF